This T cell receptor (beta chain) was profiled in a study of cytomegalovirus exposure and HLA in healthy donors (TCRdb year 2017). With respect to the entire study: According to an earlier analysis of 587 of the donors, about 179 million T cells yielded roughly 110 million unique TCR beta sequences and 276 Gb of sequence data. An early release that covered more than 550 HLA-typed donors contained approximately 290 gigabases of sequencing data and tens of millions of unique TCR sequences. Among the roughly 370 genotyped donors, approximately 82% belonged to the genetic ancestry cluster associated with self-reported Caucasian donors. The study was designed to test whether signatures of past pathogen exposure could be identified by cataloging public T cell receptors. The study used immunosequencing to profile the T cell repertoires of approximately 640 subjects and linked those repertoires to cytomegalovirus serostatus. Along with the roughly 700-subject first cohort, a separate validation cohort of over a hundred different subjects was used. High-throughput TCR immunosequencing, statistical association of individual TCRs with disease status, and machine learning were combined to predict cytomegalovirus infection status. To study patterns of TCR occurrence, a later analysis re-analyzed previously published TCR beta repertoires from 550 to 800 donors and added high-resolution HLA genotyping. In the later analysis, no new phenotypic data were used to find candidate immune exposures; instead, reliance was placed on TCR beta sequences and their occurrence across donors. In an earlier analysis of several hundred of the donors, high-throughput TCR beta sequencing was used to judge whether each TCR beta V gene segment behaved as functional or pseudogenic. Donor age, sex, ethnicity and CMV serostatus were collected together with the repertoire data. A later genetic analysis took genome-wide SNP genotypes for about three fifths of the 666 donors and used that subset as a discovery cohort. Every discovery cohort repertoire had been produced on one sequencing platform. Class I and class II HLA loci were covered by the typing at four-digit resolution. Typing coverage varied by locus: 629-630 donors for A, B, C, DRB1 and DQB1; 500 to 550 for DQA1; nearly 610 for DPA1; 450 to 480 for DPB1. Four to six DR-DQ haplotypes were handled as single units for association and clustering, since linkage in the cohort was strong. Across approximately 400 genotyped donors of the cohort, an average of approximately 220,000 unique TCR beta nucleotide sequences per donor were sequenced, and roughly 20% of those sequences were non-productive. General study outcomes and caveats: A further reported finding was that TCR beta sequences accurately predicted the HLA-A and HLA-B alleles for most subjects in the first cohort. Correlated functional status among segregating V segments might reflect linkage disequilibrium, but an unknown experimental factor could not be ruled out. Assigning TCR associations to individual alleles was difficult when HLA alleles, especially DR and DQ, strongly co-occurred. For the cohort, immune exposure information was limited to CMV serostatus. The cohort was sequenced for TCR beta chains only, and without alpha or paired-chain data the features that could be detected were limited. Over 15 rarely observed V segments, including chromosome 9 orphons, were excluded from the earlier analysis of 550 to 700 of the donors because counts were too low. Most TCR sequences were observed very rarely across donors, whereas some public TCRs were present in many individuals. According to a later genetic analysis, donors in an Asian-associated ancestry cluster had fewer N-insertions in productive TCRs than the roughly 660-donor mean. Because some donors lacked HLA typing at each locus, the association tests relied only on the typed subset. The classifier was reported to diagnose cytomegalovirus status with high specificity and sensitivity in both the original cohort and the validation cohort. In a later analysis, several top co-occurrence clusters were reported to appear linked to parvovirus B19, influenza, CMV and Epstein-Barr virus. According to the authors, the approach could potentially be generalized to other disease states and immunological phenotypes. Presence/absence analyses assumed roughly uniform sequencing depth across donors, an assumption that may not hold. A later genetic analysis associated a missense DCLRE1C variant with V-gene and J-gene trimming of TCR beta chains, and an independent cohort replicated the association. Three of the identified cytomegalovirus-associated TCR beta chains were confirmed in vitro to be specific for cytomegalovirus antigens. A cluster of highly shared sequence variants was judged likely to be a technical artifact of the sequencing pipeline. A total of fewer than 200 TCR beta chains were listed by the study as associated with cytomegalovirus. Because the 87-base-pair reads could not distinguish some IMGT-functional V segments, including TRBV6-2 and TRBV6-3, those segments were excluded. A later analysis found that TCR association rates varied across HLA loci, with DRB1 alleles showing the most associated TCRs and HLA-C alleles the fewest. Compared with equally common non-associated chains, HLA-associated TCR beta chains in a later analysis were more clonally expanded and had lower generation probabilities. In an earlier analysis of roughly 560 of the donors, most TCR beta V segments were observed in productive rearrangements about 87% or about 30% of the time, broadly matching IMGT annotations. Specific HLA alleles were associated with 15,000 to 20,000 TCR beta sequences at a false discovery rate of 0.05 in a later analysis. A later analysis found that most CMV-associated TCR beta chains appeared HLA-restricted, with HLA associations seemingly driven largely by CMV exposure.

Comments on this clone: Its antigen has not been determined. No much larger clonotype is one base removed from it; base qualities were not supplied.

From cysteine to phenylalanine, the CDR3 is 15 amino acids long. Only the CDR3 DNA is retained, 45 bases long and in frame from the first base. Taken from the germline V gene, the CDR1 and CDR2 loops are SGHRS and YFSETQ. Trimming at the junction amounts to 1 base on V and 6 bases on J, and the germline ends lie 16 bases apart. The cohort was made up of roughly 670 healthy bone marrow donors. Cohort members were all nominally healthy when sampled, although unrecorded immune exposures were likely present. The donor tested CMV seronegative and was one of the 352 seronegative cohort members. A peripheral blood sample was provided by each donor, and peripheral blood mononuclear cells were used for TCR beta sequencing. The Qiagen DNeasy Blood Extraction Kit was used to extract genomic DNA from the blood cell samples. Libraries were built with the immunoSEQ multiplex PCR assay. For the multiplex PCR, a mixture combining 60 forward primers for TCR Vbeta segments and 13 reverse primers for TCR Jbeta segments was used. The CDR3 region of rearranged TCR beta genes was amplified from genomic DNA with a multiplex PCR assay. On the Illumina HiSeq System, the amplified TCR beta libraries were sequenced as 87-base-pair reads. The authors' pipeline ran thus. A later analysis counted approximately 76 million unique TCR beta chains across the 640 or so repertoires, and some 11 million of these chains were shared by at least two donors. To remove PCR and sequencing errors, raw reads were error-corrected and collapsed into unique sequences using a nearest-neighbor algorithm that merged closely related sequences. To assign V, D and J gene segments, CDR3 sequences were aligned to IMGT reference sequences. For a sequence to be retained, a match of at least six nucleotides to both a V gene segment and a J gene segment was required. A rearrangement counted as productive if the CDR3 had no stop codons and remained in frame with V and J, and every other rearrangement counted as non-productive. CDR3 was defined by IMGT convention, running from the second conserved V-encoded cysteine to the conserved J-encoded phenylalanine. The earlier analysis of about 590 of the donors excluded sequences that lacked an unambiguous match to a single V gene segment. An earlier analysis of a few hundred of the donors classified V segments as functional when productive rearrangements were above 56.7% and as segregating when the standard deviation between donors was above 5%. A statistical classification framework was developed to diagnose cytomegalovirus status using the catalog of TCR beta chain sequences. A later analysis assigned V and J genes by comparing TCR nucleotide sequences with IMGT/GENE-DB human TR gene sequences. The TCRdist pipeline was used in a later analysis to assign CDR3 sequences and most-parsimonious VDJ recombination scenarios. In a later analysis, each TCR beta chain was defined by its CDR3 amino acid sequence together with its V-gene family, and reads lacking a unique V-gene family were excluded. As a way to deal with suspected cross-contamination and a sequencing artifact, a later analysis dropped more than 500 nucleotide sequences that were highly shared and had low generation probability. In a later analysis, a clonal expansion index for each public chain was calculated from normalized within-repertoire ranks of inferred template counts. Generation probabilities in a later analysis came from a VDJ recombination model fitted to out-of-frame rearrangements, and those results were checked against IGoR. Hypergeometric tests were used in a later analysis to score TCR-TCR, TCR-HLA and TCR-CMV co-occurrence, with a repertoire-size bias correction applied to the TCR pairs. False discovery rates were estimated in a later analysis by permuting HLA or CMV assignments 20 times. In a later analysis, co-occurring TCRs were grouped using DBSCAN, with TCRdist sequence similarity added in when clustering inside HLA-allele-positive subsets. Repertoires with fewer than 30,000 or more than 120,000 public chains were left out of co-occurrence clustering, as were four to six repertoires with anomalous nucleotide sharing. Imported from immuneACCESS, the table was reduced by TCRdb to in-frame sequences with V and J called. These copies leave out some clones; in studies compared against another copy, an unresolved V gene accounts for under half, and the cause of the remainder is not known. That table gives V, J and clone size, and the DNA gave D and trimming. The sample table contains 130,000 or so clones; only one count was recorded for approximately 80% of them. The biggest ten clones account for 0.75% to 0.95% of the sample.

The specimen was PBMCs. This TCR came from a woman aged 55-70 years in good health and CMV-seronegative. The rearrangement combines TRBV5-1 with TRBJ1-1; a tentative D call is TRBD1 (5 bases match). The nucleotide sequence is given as TGCGCCAGCAGCTTGTTACAGGCAGGCGTGGCTGAAGCTTTCTTT. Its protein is CASSLLQAGVAEAFF.